The following is a T cell receptor (beta chain) sequence with its context. The specificity of this receptor is unknown. Sequence at one end of the junction differs from germline and may be a read error. Sequences MNHNS (CDR1) and SASEGT (CDR2) are obtained from the germline V gene. The CDR3, cysteine through phenylalanine, is 16 amino acids long. Just CDR3 DNA is preserved here, 48 bases in frame from base 1. Libraries were built with the immunoSEQ multiplex PCR assay. High-throughput TCR-beta CDR3 sequencing of genomic DNA from most patients was performed by Adaptive Biotechnologies. Turning to the authors' computational methods: Adaptive's ImmunoSEQ software was the source of the TCR sequencing data for about 20 patients, while a few other patients were processed with MiXCR and VDJtools. CDR3 nucleotide sequences shared by donor and recipient were removed because the origin of these sequences could not be assigned. Alloreactive clones required at least 2-fold expansion over unstimulated cells and minimum CFSE-low frequency of 0.002% (template counts) or 0.001% (read counts). A clone was considered mappable if detected in the sequenced pre-transplant spleen, lymph node, or MLR CFSE-low populations of the donor or recipient. Cumulative frequency of alloreactive clones was calculated as a percentage of all sequences weighted by copy number. The immuneACCESS repertoire file appears here via TCRdb, limited to in-frame rearrangements. These files lack a portion of the clones; in checked studies, under half of the deficit traces to unresolved V genes, and the cause of the others is not known. Clone size and V and J calls were adopted from that table, with D and trimming inferred from the DNA. Counted in this sample were 25,000 to 35,000 clones; 87% of them appeared once. Together, the top ten hold around 10% of the sample.

This record belongs to a study of graft-versus-host responses after intestinal transplantation (TCRdb year 2021). Describing the broader study: The transplants that recipients got were multivisceral, liver-intestinal, or isolated intestinal. After intestinal transplantation, graft-versus-host and host-versus-graft alloreactive T cell clones were followed in the graft, circulation and bone marrow using bulk TCR-beta CDR3 sequencing. A peak of at least 4% donor T cells among recipient peripheral blood mononuclear cells was the definition used for donor T cell macrochimerism. The cohort enrolled 24 intestinal transplant recipients, one of whom was a retransplant, and a few patients without pretransplant specimens were excluded. All recipients received anti-thymocyte globulin induction followed by maintenance tacrolimus and steroids for about three years. Alloreactive clones were identified by sequencing pre-transplant mixed lymphocyte reaction products and comparing them with unstimulated pre-transplant donor and recipient T cells. Rather than being sequenced by the commercial service, samples from three later patients were sequenced in-house on an Illumina MiSeq and processed with MiXCR.

What the research found in general, with its limitations: GvH clones were detected in recipient bone marrow, and some appeared earlier in ileal mucosa or blood, consistent with an intestinal mucosal origin. Peak levels of circulating GvH clones were associated with declines in HvG clones early after transplant. In the allografts of patients with donor T cell macrochimerism, GvH to HvG T cell clonal ratios were high. Conclusions were limited by the relatively low number and heterogeneity of intestinal transplant patients.

Blood samples were collected up to 4 times in the first month after transplant and then at least monthly when available. This TCR was sampled from a human patient who received an intestinal transplant, so some T cells may come from the graft donor. The sequence is built from TRBV6-1 and TRBJ1-1, with TRBD1 as a weak D call on 6 bases. The sample in question was PBMCs, obtained roughly 68 weeks after intestinal transplantation. The CDR3: CASSQATGSLNTEAFF. The DNA reads as follows: TGTGCCAGCAGTCAAGCCACAGGGTCCCTGAACACTGAAGCTTTCTTT.